What follows are 22 T cell receptor beta chains derived from one specimen sequenced in a study of T cells after yellow fever vaccination. TCRdb independently ran MiXCR on the 5' RACE reads; one entry per CDR3 protein. Of hundreds of thousands of distinct CDR3 sequences listed, less than 20% were seen once; the top ten hold about 18%. The sequencing here drew on PBMCs, taken more than 4 days after the first yellow fever vaccination. The receptors come from a man aged 18-30 years who received the YFV17D yellow fever vaccine.

The rearrangement links TRBV9 to TRBJ2-3; no clear D. The germline V gene has CDR1 SGDLS and CDR2 YYNGEE. Trimming cost V 0 bases and J 4 bases, with 6 bases left between them. This CDR3 is built from 13 residues. Here the CDR3 reads CASSVGAPDTQYF. The CDR3 nucleotides are TGTGCCAGCAGCGTAGGGGCGCCAGATACGCAGTATTTT. Full variable domain (missing parts from reference TRBV9 and TRBJ2-3): DSGVTQTPKHLITATGQRVTLRCSPRSGDLSVYWYQQSLDQGLQFLIQYYNGEERAKGNILERFSAQQFPDLHSELNLSSLELGDSALYFCASSVGAPDTQYFGPGTRLTVL.

This clonotype turned up a few times. This chain joins TRBV6-5 and TRBJ2-3; TRBD2 matches at 8 bases. The CDR3 runs to 16 residues. The trim removed 2 bases at V and 2 bases at J, leaving 6 bases unmatched. The V gene's germline CDR1 is MNHEY and CDR2 SVGAGI. CDR3: CASSYTGLAYTDTQYF. CDR3 bases: TGTGCCAGCAGTTACACAGGACTAGCATACACAGATACGCAGTATTTT.

This clonotype has only a few counts. J is TRBJ2-5 and V is TRBV4-1; D remains unclear. The CDR3 is made up of 14 amino acids. The germline V gene has CDR1 MGHRA and CDR2 YSYEKL. Trimming cost V 8 bases and J 5 bases, with 18 bases left between them. The CDR3 sequence is CASALVVAGETQYF. The DNA of the CDR3 is TGCGCCAGCGCATTGGTCGTGGCCGGGGAGACCCAGTACTTC.

The genes are TRBV5-1 and TRBJ1-2; TRBD1 matches at 7 bases. Trimming cost V 0 bases and J 8 bases; bases outside gene matches: 16. The CDR3 extends over 17 amino acids. The V gene's germline CDR1 is SGHRS and CDR2 YFSETQ. The CDR3 protein is CASSLASVGTANNGYTF. Here the CDR3 DNA reads TGCGCCAGCAGCTTGGCATCCGTAGGGACAGCGAACAACGGCTACACCTTC.

V usage is TRBV3-1 and J usage is TRBJ1-1; maybe TRBD1 (5 bases). Germline CDR1 LGHDT, CDR2 YNNKEL (reference sequence). With 2 bases removed from V and 4 bases from J, the gap between germline ends came to 17 bases. The CDR3 is 16 residues long. In DNA, the CDR3 is TGTGCCAGCAGCCAACCGGACACCCGGGAGGTCACTGAAGCTTTCTTT. Translating gives CASSQPDTREVTEAFF.

This clonotype has only a few counts. V usage is TRBV20-1 and J usage is TRBJ2-7; D may be TRBD2 (5 bases). The CDR3 is made up of 14 amino acids. V was pared by 2 bases and J by 2 bases, with 13 bases between. Germline assignment: CDR1 DFQATT and CDR2 SNEGSKA (reference sequence). CDR3 in amino acids: CSARPRTDTYEQYF. The DNA for the CDR3 is TGCAGTGCTAGACCCAGGACTGATACCTACGAGCAGTACTTC.

This clonotype was observed a few times. V is TRBV18 and J is TRBJ2-2; 7 nucleotides line up with TRBD1. CDR1 is KGHSH and CDR2 is LQKENI in the germline V gene. The V and J ends lost 5 bases and 1 base, in that order; junction bases with no gene match: 7. This CDR3 comprises 16 residues. This chain's CDR3 is CASSSRDSGNTGELFF. The CDR3 coding sequence is TGTGCCAGCTCATCCCGGGACAGCGGGAACACCGGGGAGCTGTTTTTT. The full variable domain, with the rest looked up from reference TRBV18 and TRBJ2-2, is NAGVMQNPRHLVRRRGQEARLRCSPMKGHSHVYWYRQLPEEGLKFMVYLQKENIIDESGMPKERFSAEFPKEGPSILRIQQVVRGDSAAYFCASSSRDSGNTGELFFGEGSRLTVL.

The chain employs TRBV20-1 and TRBJ1-5; weak D call: TRBD1 (5 bases). The CDR3 is 15 amino acids. Germline CDR1 is DFQATT and CDR2 is SNEGSKA (reference sequence). Deletions cut 3 bases from V and 4 bases from J, with 16 bases between. The CDR3 nucleotides are TGCAGTGCTAGGCGAGGGGTGAGGTTGAATCAGCCCCAGCATTTT. As protein: CSARRGVRLNQPQHF.

This clonotype was seen ten or more times. This rearrangement joins TRBV5-1 to TRBJ2-2; TRBD2 is a possible D gene (5 bases). Between the trimmed V and J ends, which lost 2 bases and 7 bases, there was a span of 15 bases. Germline values: CDR1 SGHRS, CDR2 YFSETQ. The CDR3 runs to 15 residues. CDR3 nucleotides: TGCGCCAGCAGCTTAACGAGCTCTGAGGGCGGGGAGCTGTTTTTT. Amino acid sequence: CASSLTSSEGGELFF.

The sample holds a few counts of this clonotype. V and J are TRBV10-3 and TRBJ2-7, with D perhaps TRBD1 or TRBD2 (5 bases each). From germline, CDR1 is ENHRY and CDR2 SYGVKD. The V end lost 2 bases, the J end lost 2 bases, and 10 bases lay between the germline ends. The CDR3 runs 14 residues. CDR3 protein: CAISEGTTAYEQYF. In DNA form, the CDR3 reads TGTGCCATCAGTGAGGGGACGACAGCCTACGAGCAGTACTTC.

V is TRBV12-3 or TRBV12-4 and J is TRBJ1-1; 9 nucleotides match TRBD1. Losses at the gene ends were 6 bases for V and 4 bases for J; bases not matched to a gene: 3. This CDR3 spans 13 amino acids. The chain's CDR3 is CASRGTGPTEAFF. The CDR3 DNA sequence: TGTGCCAGCAGAGGGACAGGGCCCACTGAAGCTTTCTTT.

This clonotype came up a few times. This chain joins TRBV2 and TRBJ2-2; a possible D gene is TRBD2 (6 bases). V was shortened by 5 bases and J by 5 bases, with 9 bases between the two germline ends. The length of the CDR3 is 13 residues. Germline CDR1 is SNHLY and CDR2 is FYNNEI. CDR3 sequence (DNA): TGTGCCAGCAGTTCGGAGGGAACCGGGGAGCTGTTTTTT. Amino acids: CASSSEGTGELFF.

This clonotype was found a few times. This sequence joins TRBV7-2 and TRBJ1-1; 7 bases match TRBD1. CDR1 SGHTA and CDR2 FQGNSA come from the germline V gene. V shed 5 bases, J shed 3 bases, and the junction held 6 bases outside the gene matches. CDR3 size: 14 residues. The CDR3 protein is CASSPQGGDTEAFF. The CDR3 DNA follows: TGTGCCAGCAGCCCTCAGGGGGGGGACACTGAAGCTTTCTTT. The variable domain in full, with the rest retrieved from reference TRBV7-2 and TRBJ1-1, is GAGVSQSPSNKVTEKGKDVELRCDPISGHTALYWYRQSLGQGLEFLIYFQGNSAPDKSGLPSDRFSAERTGGSVSTLTIQRTQQEDSAVYLCASSPQGGDTEAFFGQGTRLTVV.

The table lists this clonotype with many counts. V is TRBV20-1 and J is TRBJ2-3; D is unresolved. Germline assignment: CDR1 DFQATT and CDR2 SNEGSKA (reference sequence). CDR3 length: 12 residues. The V gene lost 6 bases and the J gene lost 4 bases, with 11 bases spanning the gap. The CDR3 loop is CSAARPPDTQYF. The CDR3, as DNA: TGCAGTGCCGCTAGACCCCCAGATACGCAGTATTTT.

The rearrangement uses TRBV28 and TRBJ2-1; either TRBD1 or TRBD2 may supply D (5 bases each). V was cut by 9 bases and J by 8 bases, with 17 bases left in between. The CDR3 totals 13 residues. The germline CDR1 and CDR2 sequences are MDHEN and SYDVKM. The CDR3 here is CASQNGGEDEQFF. The CDR3 nucleotides are TGTGCCAGTCAAAATGGGGGAGAAGATGAGCAGTTCTTC.

The chain combines TRBV6-1 with TRBJ2-3; D could derive from TRBD1 or TRBD2 (5 bases each). Per the germline V gene, CDR1 is MNHNS and CDR2 is SASEGT. The CDR3 extends over 15 amino acids. Trimming shortened V by 8 bases and J by 0 bases, and 15 bases separated the two germline ends. Written as DNA, the CDR3 is TGTGCCAGCGGTATCGGGGACCGGAGCACAGATACGCAGTATTTT. Its translation is CASGIGDRSTDTQYF.

The V gene is TRBV6-2 or TRBV6-3, the J gene TRBJ1-1; maybe TRBD1 (5 bases). The CDR3 runs 14 residues. Germline V gene data show CDR1 as MNHEY and CDR2 as SVGEGT. V lost 5 bases and J 0 bases, leaving 10 bases between the germline ends. The CDR3 protein is CASSARGVNTEAFF. DNA of the CDR3: TGTGCCAGCAGTGCCCGAGGGGTGAACACTGAAGCTTTCTTT.

This clonotype was found a few times. The V gene is TRBV7-2, the J gene TRBJ2-3; D not certain. This CDR3 region has 14 residues. V was pared by 3 bases and J by 0 bases, with 7 bases between. Germline V gene sequence: CDR1 SGHTA, CDR2 FQGNSA. The CDR3 sequence is CASSFLTSTDTQYF. CDR3 bases: TGTGCCAGCAGCTTCCTTACTAGCACAGATACGCAGTATTTT. Together with reference TRBV7-2 and TRBJ2-3, the CDR3 gives the full variable domain: GAGVSQSPSNKVTEKGKDVELRCDPISGHTALYWYRQSLGQGLEFLIYFQGNSAPDKSGLPSDRFSAERTGGSVSTLTIQRTQQEDSAVYLCASSFLTSTDTQYFGPGTRLTVL.

This clonotype occurred a few times. This sequence joins TRBV2 and TRBJ2-3; TRBD2 aligns across 10 bases. CDR1 is SNHLY and CDR2 is FYNNEI in the germline V gene. V lost 4 bases to trimming and J lost 1 base; unmatched junction nucleotides: 11. CDR3 length: 18 residues. CDR3 coding DNA: TGTGCCAGCAGTGTGCAGCGGGGGGGCCCCGGTGGCACAGATACGCAGTATTTT. This translates into CASSVQRGGPGGTDTQYF.

This clonotype has at least ten counts. V is TRBV6-1 and J is TRBJ2-1; 12 nucleotides line up with TRBD2. Per the germline V gene, CDR1 is MNHNS and CDR2 is SASEGT. The CDR3 spans 15 residues. V shed 2 bases, J shed 6 bases, and the junction held 2 bases outside the gene matches. The CDR3 loop is CASSELAGGLNEQFF. In DNA form, the CDR3 reads TGTGCCAGCAGTGAACTAGCGGGGGGGCTCAATGAGCAGTTCTTC.

CDR3 in amino acids: CASNEGKGRGEQYF. In DNA form, the CDR3 reads TGTGCCAGCAATGAGGGGAAGGGAAGAGGCGAGCAGTACTTC. The rearrangement links TRBV13 to TRBJ2-7; the D call may be TRBD1 or TRBD2 (5 bases each). The CDR3 spans 14 residues. V lost 7 bases and J lost 6, with 19 bases in between. The V gene's germline CDR1 is PRHDT and CDR2 FYEKMQ (reference sequence).

V is TRBV5-4 and J is TRBJ2-5; D unresolved. V lost 1 base, J lost 1 base, and 8 bases lay in between. CDR1 and CDR2 from the germline V gene are SGHNT and YYREEE (reference sequence). The CDR3 totals 14 residues. The CDR3 region has the DNA TGTGCCAGCAGCTTGAGTAAGGGCCAAGAGACCCAGTACTTC. This sequence encodes CASSLSKGQETQYF.